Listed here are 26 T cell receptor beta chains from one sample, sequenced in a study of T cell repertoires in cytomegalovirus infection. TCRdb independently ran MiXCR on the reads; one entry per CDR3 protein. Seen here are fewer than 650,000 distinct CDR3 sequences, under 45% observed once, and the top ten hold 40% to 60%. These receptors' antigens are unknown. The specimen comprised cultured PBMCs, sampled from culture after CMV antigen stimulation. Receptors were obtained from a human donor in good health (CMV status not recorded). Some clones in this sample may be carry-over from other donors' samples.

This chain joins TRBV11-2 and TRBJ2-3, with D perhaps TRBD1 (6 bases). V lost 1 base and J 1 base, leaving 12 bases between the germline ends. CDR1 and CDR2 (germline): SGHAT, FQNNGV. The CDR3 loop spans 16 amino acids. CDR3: CASSLGGTKGTDTQYF. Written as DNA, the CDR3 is TGTGCCAGCAGCTTAGGGGGGACAAAAGGCACAGATACGCAGTATTTT.

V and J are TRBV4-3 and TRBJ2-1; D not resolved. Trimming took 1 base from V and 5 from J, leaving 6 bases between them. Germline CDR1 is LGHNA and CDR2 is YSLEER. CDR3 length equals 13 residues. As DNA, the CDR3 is TGCGCCAGCAGCCAAGCCCTGAACAATGAGCAGTTCTTC. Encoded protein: CASSQALNNEQFF.

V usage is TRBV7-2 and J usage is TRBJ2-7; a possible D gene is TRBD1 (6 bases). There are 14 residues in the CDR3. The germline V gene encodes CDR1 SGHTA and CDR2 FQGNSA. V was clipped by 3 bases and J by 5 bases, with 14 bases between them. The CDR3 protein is CASSFSLGQNEQYF. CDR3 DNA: TGTGCCAGCAGCTTCTCCCTTGGACAGAACGAGCAGTACTTC.

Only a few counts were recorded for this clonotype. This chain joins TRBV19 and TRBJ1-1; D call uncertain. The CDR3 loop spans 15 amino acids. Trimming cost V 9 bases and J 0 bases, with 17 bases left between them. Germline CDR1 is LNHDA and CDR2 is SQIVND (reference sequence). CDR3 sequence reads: CASSRGNRLNTEAFF. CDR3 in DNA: TGTGCCAGCTCCCGAGGGAACAGATTGAACACTGAAGCTTTCTTT. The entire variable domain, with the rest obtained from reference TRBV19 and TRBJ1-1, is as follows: DGGITQSPKYLFRKEGQNVTLSCEQNLNHDAMYWYRQDPGQGLRLIYYSQIVNDFQKGDIAEGYSVSREKKESFPLTVTSAQKNPTAFYLCASSRGNRLNTEAFFGQGTRLTVV.

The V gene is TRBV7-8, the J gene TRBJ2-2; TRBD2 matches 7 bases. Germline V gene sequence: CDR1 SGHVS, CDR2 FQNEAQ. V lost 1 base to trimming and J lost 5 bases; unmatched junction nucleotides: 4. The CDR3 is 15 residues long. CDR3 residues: CASSLGMRGTGELFF. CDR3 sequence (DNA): TGTGCCAGCAGCTTAGGGATGCGGGGGACCGGGGAGCTGTTTTTT.

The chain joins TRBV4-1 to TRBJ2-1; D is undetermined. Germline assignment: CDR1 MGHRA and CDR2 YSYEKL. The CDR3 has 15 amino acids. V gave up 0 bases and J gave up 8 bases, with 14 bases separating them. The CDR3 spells CASSQDLGRNDEQFF. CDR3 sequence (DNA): TGCGCCAGCAGCCAAGATTTAGGACGGAACGATGAGCAGTTCTTC.

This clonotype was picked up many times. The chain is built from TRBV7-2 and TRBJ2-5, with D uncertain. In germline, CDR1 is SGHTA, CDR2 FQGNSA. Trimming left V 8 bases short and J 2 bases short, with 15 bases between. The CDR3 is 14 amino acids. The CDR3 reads CASADHVIQETQYF. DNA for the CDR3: TGTGCCAGCGCTGACCATGTAATACAAGAGACCCAGTACTTC. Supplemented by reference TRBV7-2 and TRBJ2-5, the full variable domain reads GAGVSQSPSNKVTEKGKDVELRCDPISGHTALYWYRQSLGQGLEFLIYFQGNSAPDKSGLPSDRFSAERTGGSVSTLTIQRTQQEDSAVYLCASADHVIQETQYFGPGTRLLVL.

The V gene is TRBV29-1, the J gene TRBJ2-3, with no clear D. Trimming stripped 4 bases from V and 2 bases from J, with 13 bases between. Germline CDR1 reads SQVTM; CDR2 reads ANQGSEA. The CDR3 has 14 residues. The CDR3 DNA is TGCAGCGTTGGTCCTGGCGCAGCCACAGATACGCAGTATTTT. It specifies CSVGPGAATDTQYF.

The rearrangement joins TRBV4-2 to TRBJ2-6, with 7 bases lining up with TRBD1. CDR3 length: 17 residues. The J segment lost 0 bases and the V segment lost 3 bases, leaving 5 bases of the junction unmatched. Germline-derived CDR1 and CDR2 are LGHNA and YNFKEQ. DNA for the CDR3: TGTGCCAGCAGCCAGACAGGGCTAAGCTCTGGGGCCAACGTCCTGACTTTC. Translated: CASSQTGLSSGANVLTF.

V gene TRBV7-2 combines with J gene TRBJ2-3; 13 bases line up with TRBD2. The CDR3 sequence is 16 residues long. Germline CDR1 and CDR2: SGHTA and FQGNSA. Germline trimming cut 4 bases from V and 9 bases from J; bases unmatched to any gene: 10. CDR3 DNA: TGTGCCAGCAGCTCTGCCGGACTAGCGGGAGTCGGCACGCAGTATTTT. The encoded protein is CASSSAGLAGVGTQYF.

As DNA, the CDR3 is TGTGCCAGCAGTGAATCTACTAGCACAGATACGCAGTATTTT. This codes for CASSESTSTDTQYF. The genes are TRBV6-1 and TRBJ2-3; D is uncertain. In germline, CDR1 is MNHNS, CDR2 SASEGT. The V end was cut by 2 bases, the J end by 0 bases, with 6 bases between. This CDR3 is 14 amino acids long.

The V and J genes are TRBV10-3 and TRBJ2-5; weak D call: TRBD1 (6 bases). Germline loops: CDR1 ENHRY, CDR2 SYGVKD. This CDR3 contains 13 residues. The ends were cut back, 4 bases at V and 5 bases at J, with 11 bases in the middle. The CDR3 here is CAISGERGETQYF. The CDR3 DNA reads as TGTGCCATCAGTGGGGAGAGGGGGGAGACCCAGTACTTC.

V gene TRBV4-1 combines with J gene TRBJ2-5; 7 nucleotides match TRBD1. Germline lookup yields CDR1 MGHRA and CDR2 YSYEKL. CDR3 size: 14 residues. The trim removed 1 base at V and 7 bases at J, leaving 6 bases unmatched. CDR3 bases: TGCGCCAGCAGCCAAGGGCAGGGGGATGCGACCCAGTACTTC. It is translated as CASSQGQGDATQYF.

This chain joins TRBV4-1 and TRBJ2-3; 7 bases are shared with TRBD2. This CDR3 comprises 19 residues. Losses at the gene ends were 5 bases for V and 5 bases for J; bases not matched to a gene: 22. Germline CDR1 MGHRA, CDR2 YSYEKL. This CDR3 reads CASSSDPTLAGFLQDTQYF. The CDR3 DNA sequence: TGCGCCAGCAGCTCCGACCCTACTTTAGCGGGCTTCCTCCAAGATACGCAGTATTTT.

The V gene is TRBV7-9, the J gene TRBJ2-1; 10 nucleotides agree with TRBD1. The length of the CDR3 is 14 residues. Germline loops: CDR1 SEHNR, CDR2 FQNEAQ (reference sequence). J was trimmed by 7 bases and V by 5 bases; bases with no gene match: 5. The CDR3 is CASSPRDRGNEQFF. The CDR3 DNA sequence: TGTGCCAGCAGCCCCCGGGACAGGGGTAATGAGCAGTTCTTC.

This CDR3 is CASSRPGFSGGSTDTQYF. The CDR3 region has the DNA TGTGCCAGCAGCCGGCCCGGATTTAGCGGGGGAAGCACAGATACGCAGTATTTT. The chain is built from TRBV7-2 and TRBJ2-3, with 9 positions matching TRBD2. Germline lookup yields CDR1 SGHTA and CDR2 FQGNSA. The CDR3 runs to 18 residues. V was clipped by 5 bases and J by 0 bases; unmatched bases: 12.

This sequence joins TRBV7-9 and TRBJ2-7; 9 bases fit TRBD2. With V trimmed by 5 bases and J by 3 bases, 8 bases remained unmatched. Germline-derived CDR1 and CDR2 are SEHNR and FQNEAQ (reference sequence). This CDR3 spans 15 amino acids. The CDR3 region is CASSHPAGGSYEQYF. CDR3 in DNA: TGTGCCAGCAGCCATCCAGCGGGAGGTAGCTACGAGCAGTACTTC.

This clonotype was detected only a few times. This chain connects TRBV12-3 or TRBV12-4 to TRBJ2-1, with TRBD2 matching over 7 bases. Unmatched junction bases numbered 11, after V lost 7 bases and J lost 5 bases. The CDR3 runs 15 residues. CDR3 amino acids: CASILSGTLHNEQFF. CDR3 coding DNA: TGTGCCAGCATCCTAAGCGGGACCTTACACAATGAGCAGTTCTTC.

Written as DNA, the CDR3 is TGTGCCAGCAGCTCTCCAATCACTGAAGCTTTCTTT. It is translated as CASSSPITEAFF. This rearrangement joins TRBV12-3 or TRBV12-4 to TRBJ1-1; D gene ambiguous. The CDR3 covers 12 residues. The V end was cut by 6 bases, the J end by 4 bases, with 9 bases between.

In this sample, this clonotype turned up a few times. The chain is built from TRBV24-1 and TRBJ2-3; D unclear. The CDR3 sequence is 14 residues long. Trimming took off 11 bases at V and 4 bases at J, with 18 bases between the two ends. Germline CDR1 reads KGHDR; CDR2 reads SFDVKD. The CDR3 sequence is CAISAADGPDTQYF. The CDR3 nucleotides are TGTGCCATCTCCGCCGCGGACGGACCAGATACGCAGTATTTT.

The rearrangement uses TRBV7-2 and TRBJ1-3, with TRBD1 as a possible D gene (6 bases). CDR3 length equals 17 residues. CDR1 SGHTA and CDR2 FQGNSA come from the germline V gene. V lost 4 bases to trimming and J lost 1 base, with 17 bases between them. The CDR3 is CASSYFSGTLSGNTIYF. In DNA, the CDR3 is TGTGCCAGCAGCTACTTTTCCGGGACACTTTCTGGAAACACCATATATTTT.

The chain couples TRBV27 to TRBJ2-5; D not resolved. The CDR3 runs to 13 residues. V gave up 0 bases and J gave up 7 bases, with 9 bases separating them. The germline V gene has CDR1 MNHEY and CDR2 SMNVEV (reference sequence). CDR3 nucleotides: TGTGCCAGCAGTTTATCCCCCACGGGGACCCAGTACTTC. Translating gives CASSLSPTGTQYF.

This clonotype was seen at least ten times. CDR3 loop: CASSLRTSGTSGANVLTF. The CDR3 DNA reads as TGTGCCAGCAGCTTAAGGACTAGCGGGACCTCTGGGGCCAACGTCCTGACTTTC. The J gene is TRBJ2-6, the V gene TRBV7-2; the match to TRBD2 covers 12 bases. The CDR3 spans 18 residues. V was pared by 2 bases and J by 0 bases, with 2 bases of the junction left unmatched. CDR1 and CDR2 (germline): SGHTA, FQGNSA.

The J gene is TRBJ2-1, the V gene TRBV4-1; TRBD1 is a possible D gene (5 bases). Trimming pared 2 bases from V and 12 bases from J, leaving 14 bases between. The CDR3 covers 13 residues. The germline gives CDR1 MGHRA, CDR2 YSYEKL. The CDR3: CASSQLLGQGQFF. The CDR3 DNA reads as TGCGCCAGCAGCCAACTCCTTGGCCAGGGGCAGTTCTTC.

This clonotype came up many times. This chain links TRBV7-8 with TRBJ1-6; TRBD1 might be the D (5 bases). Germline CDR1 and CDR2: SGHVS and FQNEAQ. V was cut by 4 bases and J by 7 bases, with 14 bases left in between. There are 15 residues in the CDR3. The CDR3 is CASSSGTGANSPLHF. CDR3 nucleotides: TGTGCCAGCAGCTCCGGGACGGGTGCCAATTCACCCCTCCACTTT. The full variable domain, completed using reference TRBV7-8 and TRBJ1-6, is GAGVSQSPRYKVAKRGQDVALRCDPISGHVSLFWYQQALGQGPEFLTYFQNEAQLDKSGLPSDRFFAERPEGSVSTLKIQRTQQEDSAVYLCASSSGTGANSPLHFGNGTRLTVT.

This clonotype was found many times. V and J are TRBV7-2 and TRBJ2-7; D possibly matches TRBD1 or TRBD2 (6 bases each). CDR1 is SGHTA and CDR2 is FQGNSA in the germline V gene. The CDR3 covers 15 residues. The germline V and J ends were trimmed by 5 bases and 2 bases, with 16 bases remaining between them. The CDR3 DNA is TGTGCCAGCAGCCTAACTCCCGGGGGCGCCTACGAGCAGTACTTC. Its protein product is CASSLTPGGAYEQYF. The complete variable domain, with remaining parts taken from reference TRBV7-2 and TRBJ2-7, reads GAGVSQSPSNKVTEKGKDVELRCDPISGHTALYWYRQSLGQGLEFLIYFQGNSAPDKSGLPSDRFSAERTGGSVSTLTIQRTQQEDSAVYLCASSLTPGGAYEQYFGPGTRLTVT.